The next 23 T cell receptor beta chains were all read from a single sample in a study of regulatory T cells in long-lasting Graves disease. Building the TCR beta libraries relied on iRepertoire HTBI primers, and CDR3 regions underwent Arm-PCR. MiXCR, run by TCRdb on the multiplex PCR reads, gives a single entry per CDR3 protein. The sample consists of roughly 380,000 distinct CDR3 sequences, less than 20% of them appearing once. Described time point: newly diagnosed GD, antithyroid drugs for less than 3 months. After RNA was extracted from PBMCs, the TCR library was made from it. The source material was peripheral blood mononuclear cells (PBMCs), sampled at new diagnosis, from a patient treated with antithyroid drugs. The source of these receptors is a female donor with Graves disease.

Note on this clonotype: A much larger clone differs by one base, so this may be a read error. The CDR3 DNA reads TGTGCCAGCAGCCCCGGGACAGTTCTAGCCAAAAACATTCAGTGCTTC. Translated, it gives CASSPGTVLAKNIQCF. This sequence joins TRBV11-2 and TRBJ2-4, with TRBD1 identical over 7 bases. The CDR3 runs to 16 residues. Germline-derived CDR1 and CDR2 are SGHAT and FQNNGV.

This clonotype was seen at least ten times. The chain employs TRBV12-3 or TRBV12-4 and TRBJ1-1; no definite D call. Trimming cost V 3 bases and J 1 base, with 12 bases left between them. This CDR3 is built from 15 residues. CDR3 DNA sequence: TGTGCCAGCAGTTTTTACACCGGCGCGAACACTGAAGCTTTCTTT. It translates to CASSFYTGANTEAFF.

Ten or more counts support this clonotype. The chain couples TRBV29-1 to TRBJ2-3; tentative D call: TRBD1 (6 bases). CDR3 length: 14 amino acids. The V gene's germline CDR1 is SQVTM and CDR2 ANQGSEA. V lost 7 bases to trimming and J lost 2 bases, with 16 bases between them. The CDR3 DNA follows: TGCAGCGCCCTGAGGCAGGGACACACAGATACGCAGTATTTT. Translating gives CSALRQGHTDTQYF.

This clonotype was seen many times. The chain carries TRBV12-3 or TRBV12-4 and TRBJ2-7; TRBD2 aligns across 8 bases. The junction had 11 bases not matched to a gene; V was cut back by 8 bases and J by 2 bases. The CDR3 is 15 residues long. CDR3 region: CASAKAGGGTYEQYF. CDR3 coding DNA: TGTGCCAGCGCAAAGGCTGGCGGGGGGACCTACGAGCAGTACTTC.

This clonotype showed up many times. The chain carries TRBV28 and TRBJ2-6; TRBD1 aligns across 10 bases. This CDR3 has 18 residues. The V segment lost 5 bases and the J segment 0 bases; nucleotides outside the gene matches: 7. The germline CDR1 and CDR2 sequences are MDHEN and SYDVKM. The CDR3: CASSPTGGDSSGANVLTF. CDR3 nucleotide sequence: TGTGCCAGCAGTCCGACAGGGGGCGACTCCTCTGGGGCCAACGTCCTGACTTTC.

This clonotype was picked up many times. The chain joins TRBV27 to TRBJ1-5; 10 bases align to TRBD1. Germline values: CDR1 MNHEY, CDR2 SMNVEV (reference sequence). CDR3 length equals 17 residues. The ends lost 5 bases at V and 7 bases at J; junction bases unmatched: 14. The DNA of the CDR3 is TGTGCCAGCAGTCCGACAGGGGGCAACTACCAGGGGCAGCCCCAGCATTTT. Amino acid sequence: CASSPTGGNYQGQPQHF.

This clonotype occurred many times. The chain links TRBV19 to TRBJ1-1; TRBD1 matches 11 bases. Trimming cost V 6 bases and J 0 bases; bases outside gene matches: 3. Germline V CDR1 and CDR2: LNHDA, SQIVND (reference sequence). The CDR3 spans 15 residues. The CDR3 DNA follows: TGTGCCAGTAGAGGACAGGGGGCTCTGAACACTGAAGCTTTCTTT. Protein sequence: CASRGQGALNTEAFF.

V gene TRBV20-1 combines with J gene TRBJ1-2; TRBD1 matches 7 bases. Trimming at V came to 0 bases and at J to 2 bases, leaving 15 bases not matched to a gene. The germline V gene has CDR1 DFQATT and CDR2 SNEGSKA (reference sequence). The CDR3 contains 18 residues. The CDR3 region has the DNA TGCAGTGCTAGAGATACCCGGGCAGGGGGACGTCGAAACTATGGCTACACCTTC. Its protein is CSARDTRAGGRRNYGYTF.

This clonotype was recorded many times. The V and J genes are TRBV5-1 and TRBJ2-7; 7 positions agree with TRBD1. V gave up 4 bases and J gave up 7 bases; unmatched junction bases: 17. The CDR3 has 16 residues. The V gene's germline CDR1 is SGHRS and CDR2 YFSETQ. The CDR3 loop is CASSPSLAAGGGEQYF. The CDR3 DNA follows: TGCGCCAGCAGCCCCAGCCTGGCGGCAGGGGGTGGTGAGCAGTACTTC.

The chain links TRBV18 to TRBJ2-5; the D gene is possibly TRBD2 (5 bases). CDR1 and CDR2 (germline): KGHSH, LQKENI. The CDR3 is made up of 15 amino acids. Trimming removed 6 bases at V and 7 bases at J, with 21 bases between. CDR3 sequence: CASSRPSQAAGTQYF. The CDR3 nucleotides read TGTGCCAGCTCCCGCCCGTCTCAGGCCGCGGGGACCCAGTACTTC.

This clonotype is medium-sized within its sample. The V and J genes are TRBV11-2 and TRBJ2-5; weak D call: TRBD2 (6 bases). The CDR3 runs to 16 residues. V lost 7 bases, J lost 2 bases, and 20 bases lay in between. Germline V lookup: CDR1 SGHAT, CDR2 FQNNGV. In nucleotides, the CDR3 is TGTGCCAGCACCTCCCGCTTGGGGACTGGGCAAGAGACCCAGTACTTC. Protein: CASTSRLGTGQETQYF.

This clonotype was seen only once. The chain uses TRBV10-3 and TRBJ1-6; D possibly corresponds to TRBD1 (6 bases). V was shortened by 2 bases and J by 7 bases, with 15 bases between the two germline ends. The CDR3 spans 16 residues. Germline CDR1 ENHRY, CDR2 SYGVKD. In DNA, the CDR3 is TGTGCCATCAGTGAGGGACGGACGGGACAAAATTCACCCCTCCACTTT. It encodes CAISEGRTGQNSPLHF.

The rearrangement joins TRBV20-1 to TRBJ1-6, with 9 positions matching TRBD1. Germline lookup yields CDR1 DFQATT and CDR2 SNEGSKA (reference sequence). This CDR3 contains 15 residues. J lost 6 bases, V lost 5 bases, and 8 bases had no gene match. CDR3 nucleotides: TGCAGTGCTTACACCGGGACAGGGCGTAATTCACCCCTCCACTTT. Translated, it gives CSAYTGTGRNSPLHF.

In its sample, this clonotype was seen many times. The V gene is TRBV7-2, the J gene TRBJ1-2, with 9 bases lining up with TRBD1. The CDR3 is 14 amino acids. Germline V lookup: CDR1 SGHTA, CDR2 FQGNSA. Trimming removed 4 bases from V and 5 bases from J; junction bases left unmatched: 5. The DNA for the CDR3 is TGTGCCAGCAGCTCGACAGGGGGAAATTATGGCTACACCTTC. Its translation: CASSSTGGNYGYTF.

The chain combines TRBV7-9 with TRBJ2-1; possibly TRBD1 for D (6 bases). CDR1 and CDR2 (germline): SEHNR, FQNEAQ (reference sequence). The V end was cut by 5 bases, the J end by 1 base, with 15 bases between. The CDR3 sequence is 16 residues long. The CDR3 protein is CASSPQRTESYNEQFF. CDR3 nucleotide sequence: TGTGCCAGCAGCCCCCAAAGGACAGAATCCTACAATGAGCAGTTCTTC.

This clonotype was observed a handful of times. The J gene is TRBJ2-7, the V gene TRBV7-9; perhaps D is TRBD1 or TRBD2 (7 bases each). From germline, CDR1 is SEHNR and CDR2 FQNEAQ (reference sequence). The CDR3 has 15 amino acids. Trimming left V 5 bases short and J 6 bases short, with 20 bases between. The CDR3 spells CASSPQGGTVGEQYF. In nucleotides, the CDR3 is TGTGCCAGCAGCCCCCAGGGGGGGACTGTGGGCGAGCAGTACTTC.

This clonotype has more than one count but fewer than ten. This chain joins TRBV5-1 and TRBJ2-5; 9 positions agree with TRBD1. The trim removed 4 bases at V and 1 base at J, leaving 8 bases unmatched. CDR1 and CDR2 (germline): SGHRS, YFSETQ. The CDR3 runs to 16 residues. Written as DNA, the CDR3 is TGCGCCAGCAGCCGAGGGACAGGGCCCTCCCAAGAGACCCAGTACTTC. This gives the protein CASSRGTGPSQETQYF.

This clonotype was found many times. The chain employs TRBV3-1 and TRBJ2-2; D is perhaps TRBD2 (6 bases). CDR1 LGHDT and CDR2 YNNKEL come from the germline V gene (reference sequence). The CDR3 covers 15 residues. V lost 5 bases to trimming and J lost 5 bases, with 15 bases between them. CDR3 sequence reads: CASSAPGTGTGELFF. The CDR3 DNA reads as TGTGCCAGCAGCGCTCCCGGGACTGGAACCGGGGAGCTGTTTTTT. Looking up the rest from reference TRBV3-1 and TRBJ2-2 gives the full variable domain: DTAVSQTPKYLVTQMGNDKSIKCEQNLGHDTMYWYKQDSKKFLKIMFSYNNKELIINETVPNRFSPKSPDKAHLNLHINSLELGDSAVYFCASSAPGTGTGELFFGEGSRLTVL.

Many counts were recorded for this clonotype. The V gene is TRBV27, the J gene TRBJ2-3; TRBD1 matches 7 bases. Germline-derived CDR1 and CDR2 are MNHEY and SMNVEV (reference sequence). The V and J ends lost 4 bases and 4 bases, in that order; junction bases with no gene match: 14. The CDR3 contains 17 residues. This CDR3 is CASSSPSTGLVSDTQYF. CDR3 bases: TGTGCCAGCAGTTCGCCCTCGACAGGGTTGGTATCAGATACGCAGTATTTT.

In this sample, this clonotype turned up many times. This rearrangement joins TRBV7-2 to TRBJ2-3, with D uncertain. The length of the CDR3 is 14 residues. CDR1 and CDR2 from the germline V gene are SGHTA and FQGNSA. V lost 3 bases and J lost 0, with 7 bases in between. The CDR3 nucleotides are TGTGCCAGCAGCTTCCGTGCTAGCACAGATACGCAGTATTTT. It specifies CASSFRASTDTQYF.

In its sample, this clonotype was seen many times. This sequence joins TRBV7-9 and TRBJ1-6; a weak D match, TRBD1 (5 bases). V lost 5 bases and J 6 bases, leaving 17 bases between the germline ends. The germline CDR1 and CDR2 sequences are SEHNR and FQNEAQ (reference sequence). The CDR3 covers 16 residues. The CDR3 DNA follows: TGTGCCAGCAGCCACTCCGCAGGGATGCGTAATTCACCCCTCCACTTT. Translated: CASSHSAGMRNSPLHF.

This clonotype was observed many times. The genes are TRBV2 and TRBJ1-4; D is possibly TRBD1 (5 bases). V lost 0 bases and J 11 bases, leaving 13 bases between the germline ends. The CDR3 is 14 amino acids. Germline CDR1 reads SNHLY; CDR2 reads FYNNEI. The CDR3 DNA reads TGTGCCAGCAGTGAAGCGCCTAGGGCAGGGAAACTGTTTTTT. Encoded protein: CASSEAPRAGKLFF. Complete variable domain (other parts from reference TRBV2 and TRBJ1-4): EPEVTQTPSHQVTQMGQEVILRCVPISNHLYFYWYRQILGQKVEFLVSFYNNEISEKSEIFDDQFSVERPDGSNFTLKIRSTKLEDSAMYFCASSEAPRAGKLFFGSGTQLSVL.

The table lists this clonotype with many counts. This chain links TRBV11-2 with TRBJ1-2; possibly TRBD1 for D (5 bases). Germline assignment: CDR1 SGHAT and CDR2 FQNNGV. Trimming pared 3 bases from V and 4 bases from J, leaving 6 bases between. This CDR3 is 12 amino acids long. The CDR3, as DNA: TGTGCCAGCAGCTTCAGGGCCTATGGCTACACCTTC. Its translation is CASSFRAYGYTF.